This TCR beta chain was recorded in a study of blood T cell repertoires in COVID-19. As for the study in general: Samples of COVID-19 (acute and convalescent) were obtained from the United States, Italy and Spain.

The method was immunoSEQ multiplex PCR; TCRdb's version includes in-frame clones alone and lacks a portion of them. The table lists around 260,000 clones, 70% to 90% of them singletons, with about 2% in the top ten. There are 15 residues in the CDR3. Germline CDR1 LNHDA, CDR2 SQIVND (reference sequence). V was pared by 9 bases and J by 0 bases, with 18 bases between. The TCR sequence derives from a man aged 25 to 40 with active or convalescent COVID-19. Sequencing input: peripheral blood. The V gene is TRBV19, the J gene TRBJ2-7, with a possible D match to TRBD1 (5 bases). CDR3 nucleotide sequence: TGTGCCAGATTGCCGACAGTCCAGATCTCCTACGAGCAGTACTTC. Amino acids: CARLPTVQISYEQYF.